This T cell receptor beta chain comes out of a study of T cell changes during pregnancy in multiple sclerosis. V shed 3 bases and J shed 4 bases, with 9 bases lying between them. The germline V gene encodes CDR1 LNHDA and CDR2 SQIVND (reference sequence). This CDR3 is 13 amino acids long. Here immunoSEQ multiplex PCR was the method, and the copy in TCRdb shows in-frame clones only, minus some. This table has 50,000 to 60,000 clones, about 88% appearing once. Concerning this clone: Other DNA sequences in the same sample also yield this CDR3.

The chain links TRBV19 to TRBJ1-2; maybe TRBD1 (6 bases). This clonotype originated in a female donor with multiple sclerosis, enrolled in a pregnancy study. Here the sequenced sample was peripheral blood, taken after pregnancy. In DNA, the CDR3 is TGTGCCAGTAGTATCTCGGACAGCTATGGCTACACCTTC. This gives the protein CASSISDSYGYTF.